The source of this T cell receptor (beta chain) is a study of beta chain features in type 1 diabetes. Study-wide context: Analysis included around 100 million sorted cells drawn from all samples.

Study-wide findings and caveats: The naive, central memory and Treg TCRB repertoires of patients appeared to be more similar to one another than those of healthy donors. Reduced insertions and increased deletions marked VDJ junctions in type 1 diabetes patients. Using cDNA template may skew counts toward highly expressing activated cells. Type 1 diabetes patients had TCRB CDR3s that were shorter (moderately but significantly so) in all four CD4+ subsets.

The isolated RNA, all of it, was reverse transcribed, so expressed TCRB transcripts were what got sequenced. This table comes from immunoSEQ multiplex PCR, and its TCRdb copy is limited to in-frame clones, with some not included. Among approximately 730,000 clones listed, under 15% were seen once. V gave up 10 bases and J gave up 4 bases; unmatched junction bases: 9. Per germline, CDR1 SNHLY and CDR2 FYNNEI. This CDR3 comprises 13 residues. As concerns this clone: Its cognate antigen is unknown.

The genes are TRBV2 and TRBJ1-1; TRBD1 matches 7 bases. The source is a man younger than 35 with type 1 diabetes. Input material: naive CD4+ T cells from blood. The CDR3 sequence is CATTPRGSTEAFF. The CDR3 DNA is TGTGCCACCACTCCCAGGGGGAGCACTGAAGCTTTCTTT.